This TCR beta chain was identified in a study of blood T cell repertoires in COVID-19. For the study at large: The United States, Italy and Spain supplied acute and convalescent COVID-19 samples. The cDNA or gDNA used as material had been derived from T cells, B-cell-depleted T cells, or PBMCs.

Authors' methods: The authors estimated nucleated cell counts from reference gene primer amplification. Generated by immunoSEQ multiplex PCR, the TCRdb table keeps only in-frame clones and is missing some. V and J calls and clone size come straight from that table; D and trimming were deduced from the DNA. The data hold approximately 75,000 clones, with around 80% observed a single time. V was trimmed by 3 bases and J by 8 bases, leaving 24 bases between them. This CDR3 region has 17 residues. Looked up from germline, CDR1 is SGHDT and CDR2 is YYEEEE. The sample was peripheral blood. This TCR came from a woman older than 75 with acute or convalescent COVID-19. V gene TRBV5-6 combines with J gene TRBJ2-1; no definite D call. CDR3 residues: CASSSLHRVLDRDEQFF. The CDR3 DNA follows: TGTGCCAGCAGCTCCCTCCATCGGGTCCTGGATAGAGATGAGCAGTTCTTC.